This TCR beta chain was sequenced during a study of identical twins. Study results and caveats: Without tracking the same donors, conclusions rested on cross-sectional statistical analysis. Weaker excess twin sharing was observed in beta out-of-frame sequences.

The authors used template switching to add a universal primer site and gave cDNA unique molecular identifiers. TCRdb analysed the 5' RACE reads with MiXCR anew, one entry per CDR3 protein. The data hold fewer than 550,000 distinct CDR3 sequences, with 13% to 15% observed a single time. With regard to this clonotype: Its antigen is not known.

CDR3 length: 13 amino acids. The ends lost 10 bases at V and 7 bases at J; junction bases unmatched: 12. The same sample was also used in a study of yellow fever vaccine responses in identical twins. That source notes: Each twin's T cell response to the vaccine was reported to look partly convergent and partly personalized.

The chain has TRBV12-3 or TRBV12-4 and TRBJ1-1, with 7 bases that match TRBD1. This receptor was taken from a woman aged 18 to 35 in good health. What was sequenced was CD4+ T cells sorted from blood. CDR3 amino acids: CANTPRDSDEAFF. The CDR3 DNA sequence: TGTGCCAACACTCCCCGGGACAGTGATGAAGCTTTCTTT.